These 23 T cell receptor beta chains were sequenced from one sample in a study of blood T cell repertoires in COVID-19. Libraries were prepared by immunoSEQ multiplex PCR; TCRdb keeps only in-frame clonotypes and omits some of them. The sample contains around 190,000 clones, 70% to 80% of which appear only once. The sequenced sample was peripheral blood. The receptor source for this set is a woman aged 35 to 49 with COVID-19, enrolled during active disease.

The CDR3 region is CASSPGSASRLFEQFF. The CDR3 DNA sequence: TGTGCCAGCTCACCAGGGTCCGCTAGTAGGCTCTTTGAGCAGTTCTTC. The gene calls are TRBV18 and TRBJ2-1; D remains ambiguous. This CDR3 is 16 amino acids long. Trimming took 2 bases from V and 9 from J, leaving 20 bases between them. Germline V gene sequence: CDR1 KGHSH, CDR2 LQKENI.

This chain uses TRBV12-3 or TRBV12-4 with TRBJ1-6; weak D call: TRBD1 (5 bases). The CDR3 is 13 residues long. Trimming left V 2 bases short and J 10 bases short, with 9 bases between. In DNA form, the CDR3 reads TGTGCCAGCAGTTTACAGGGAAACTCACCCCTCCACTTT. It encodes CASSLQGNSPLHF.

The rearrangement links TRBV9 to TRBJ2-7, with a weak D call TRBD1 (5 bases). Germline values: CDR1 SGDLS, CDR2 YYNGEE. V shed 0 bases and J shed 2 bases, with 12 bases lying between them. This CDR3 region has 15 residues. The CDR3 DNA reads as TGTGCCAGCAGCGTAGGCAGGGAAGTTCCCTACGAGCAGTACTTC. This sequence encodes CASSVGREVPYEQYF.

The J gene is TRBJ1-4, the V gene TRBV7-6; TRBD1 is a possible D gene (5 bases). Trimming pared 3 bases from V and 3 bases from J, leaving 20 bases between. CDR1 SGHVS and CDR2 FNYEAQ come from the germline V gene. The CDR3 consists of 18 residues. The CDR3 DNA reads TGTGCCAGCAGCTTCGACAGTACTTCTTACAATCCTAATGAAAAACTGTTTTTT. Translation: CASSFDSTSYNPNEKLFF.

The chain joins TRBV18 to TRBJ2-2; tentatively, D is TRBD1 (6 bases). Germline CDR1 reads KGHSH; CDR2 reads LQKENI. The CDR3 extends over 12 amino acids. V was pared by 5 bases and J by 5 bases, with 6 bases between. CDR3: CASSTGTGELFF. The CDR3 nucleotides are TGTGCCAGCTCAACAGGGACCGGGGAGCTGTTTTTT.

The chain carries TRBV9 and TRBJ2-5; 7 positions match TRBD1. The V gene end was trimmed by 0 bases and the J gene end by 2 bases; junction bases not matched to a gene: 16. Germline values: CDR1 SGDLS, CDR2 YYNGEE. The CDR3 length is 19 residues. CDR3 nucleotide sequence: TGTGCCAGCAGCGTAGCTGTTTTCGACTCACAGGGGCTACAAGAGACCCAGTACTTC. Encoded protein: CASSVAVFDSQGLQETQYF.

The rearrangement links TRBV7-2 to TRBJ1-1; maybe TRBD1 (5 bases). Germline loops: CDR1 SGHTA, CDR2 FQGNSA. The CDR3 consists of 13 residues. The germline V and J ends were trimmed by 5 bases and 5 bases, with 12 bases remaining between them. In nucleotides, the CDR3 is TGTGCCAGCAGCCCCGCCCGGACAACTGAAGCTTTCTTT. It specifies CASSPARTTEAFF.

The chain combines TRBV30 with TRBJ2-5; 8 bases agree with TRBD1. The V and J ends lost 2 bases and 7 bases, in that order; junction bases with no gene match: 6. Germline CDR1 and CDR2: GTSNPN and SVGIG (reference sequence). This CDR3 contains 13 residues. The CDR3 loop reads CAWSQTGDGTQYF. In nucleotides, the CDR3 is TGTGCCTGGAGTCAGACAGGGGATGGGACCCAGTACTTC.

The rearrangement uses TRBV10-3 and TRBJ1-3; TRBD1 matches 9 bases. There are 15 residues in the CDR3. V gave up 4 bases and J gave up 7 bases; unmatched junction bases: 8. Germline V lookup: CDR1 ENHRY, CDR2 SYGVKD. The CDR3 here is CAISAEPGQGNTIYF. CDR3 coding DNA: TGTGCCATCAGTGCCGAGCCGGGACAGGGCAACACCATATATTTT.

The chain uses TRBV6-2 or TRBV6-3 and TRBJ2-1; no clear D gene. The CDR3 is 17 amino acids. The germline V gene has CDR1 MNHEY and CDR2 SVGEGT. The V end was cut by 2 bases, the J end by 9 bases, with 23 bases between. The CDR3 DNA follows: TGTGCCAGCAGTTACAGAGGAAAAACAACCGTACAATTTGAGCAGTTCTTC. This sequence encodes CASSYRGKTTVQFEQFF.

In its sample, this clone was seen a few times. This sequence joins TRBV5-4 and TRBJ2-1, with 7 positions matching TRBD2. V was pared by 4 bases and J by 7 bases, with 14 bases of the junction left unmatched. Germline CDR1 is SGHNT and CDR2 is YYREEE (reference sequence). CDR3 length: 16 residues. This chain's CDR3 is CASSNVAGAAGNEQFF. DNA of the CDR3: TGTGCCAGCAGCAACGTCGCGGGAGCCGCGGGGAATGAGCAGTTCTTC.

The J gene is TRBJ1-5, the V gene TRBV6-2 or TRBV6-3; 8 nucleotides match TRBD1. Germline CDR1 and CDR2: MNHEY and SVGEGT. Trimming removed 5 bases from V and 6 bases from J; junction bases left unmatched: 6. The CDR3 consists of 14 residues. CDR3 loop: CASSEDRAVQPQHF. The CDR3 DNA follows: TGTGCCAGCAGTGAGGACAGGGCCGTTCAGCCCCAGCATTTT.

The genes are TRBV5-4 and TRBJ2-1; a possible D gene is TRBD2 (6 bases). CDR3 length: 16 residues. V lost 0 bases to trimming and J lost 3 bases, with 13 bases between them. Per the germline V gene, CDR1 is SGHNT and CDR2 is YYREEE (reference sequence). The CDR3 protein is CASSLARASDYNEQFF. The CDR3 nucleotides read TGTGCCAGCAGCTTGGCAAGGGCTAGCGACTACAATGAGCAGTTCTTC.

This clone was counted only a few times. This sequence joins TRBV9 and TRBJ2-4; 7 nucleotides agree with TRBD1. Germline values: CDR1 SGDLS, CDR2 YYNGEE. Trimming cost V 4 bases and J 6 bases; bases outside gene matches: 10. This CDR3 comprises 15 residues. CDR3 residues: CASSPRGPRGNIQYF. In DNA form, the CDR3 reads TGTGCCAGCAGCCCGAGGGGGCCTAGGGGAAACATTCAGTACTTC.

The V and J genes are TRBV19 and TRBJ2-6, with no clear D. The V and J ends lost 5 bases and 0 bases respectively, with 8 bases between them. CDR1 is LNHDA, CDR2 SQIVND, per germline (reference sequence). The CDR3 spans 15 residues. This chain's CDR3 is CASSSQVSGANVLTF. For the CDR3, the DNA is TGTGCCAGTAGTTCACAAGTCTCTGGGGCCAACGTCCTGACTTTC. The entire variable domain, with the rest obtained from reference TRBV19 and TRBJ2-6, is as follows: DGGITQSPKYLFRKEGQNVTLSCEQNLNHDAMYWYRQDPGQGLRLIYYSQIVNDFQKGDIAEGYSVSREKKESFPLTVTSAQKNPTAFYLCASSSQVSGANVLTFGAGSRLTVL.

This clone has just a few counts. The chain has TRBV5-4 and TRBJ2-7, with D possibly TRBD1 on 6 matching bases. Germline V lookup: CDR1 SGHNT, CDR2 YYREEE (reference sequence). With 0 bases removed from V and 4 bases from J, the gap between germline ends came to 11 bases. This CDR3 spans 14 amino acids. The CDR3 sequence is CASSLGAGAYEQYF. DNA of the CDR3: TGTGCCAGCAGCTTGGGGGCAGGGGCATACGAGCAGTACTTC.

The rearrangement links TRBV3-1 (or the pseudogene TRBV3-2) to TRBJ2-5, with 8 bases lining up with TRBD2. Germline CDR1 LGHDT, CDR2 YNNKEL (reference sequence). V was pared by 3 bases and J by 2 bases, with 2 bases of the junction left unmatched. The CDR3 has 14 residues. The CDR3 loop reads CASSHTSGQETQYF. CDR3 DNA: TGTGCCAGCAGCCATACTAGCGGACAAGAGACCCAGTACTTC.

This clone was observed a handful of times. The rearrangement links TRBV18 to TRBJ2-7, with D hard to call. The germline gives CDR1 KGHSH, CDR2 LQKENI. This CDR3 contains 12 residues. Trimming left V 3 bases short and J 7 bases short, with 10 bases between. CDR3 nucleotides: TGTGCCAGCTCACCTTATTCCAGGGAGCAGTACTTC. This gives the protein CASSPYSREQYF.

V gene TRBV4-3 combines with J gene TRBJ2-7; D is perhaps TRBD1 (5 bases). The germline V gene has CDR1 LGHNA and CDR2 YSLEER. V was trimmed by 0 bases and J by 4 bases, leaving 7 bases between them. The CDR3 loop spans 13 amino acids. DNA for the CDR3: TGCGCCAGCAGCCAAGATTCAGGGTACGAGCAGTACTTC. Translation: CASSQDSGYEQYF.

The gene calls are TRBV30 and TRBJ2-6; tentative D call: TRBD1 (5 bases). V lost 3 bases to trimming and J lost 2 bases, with 17 bases between them. Germline V gene data show CDR1 as GTSNPN and CDR2 as SVGIG (reference sequence). The CDR3 is made up of 17 amino acids. The CDR3 spells CAWRHGRVYAGANVLTF. DNA of the CDR3: TGTGCCTGGAGACATGGCAGGGTGTATGCTGGGGCCAACGTCCTGACTTTC.

This clone turned up a few times. V usage is TRBV7-9 and J usage is TRBJ2-7; D is unclear. Germline V gene sequence: CDR1 SEHNR, CDR2 FQNEAQ (reference sequence). Trimming cost V 1 base and J 9 bases, with 10 bases left between them. This CDR3 is 12 amino acids long. As DNA, the CDR3 is TGTGCCAGCAGCTTAGAAGTAGCCCGGCAGTACTTC. Its translation: CASSLEVARQYF.

This clone occurred once. The gene calls are TRBV27 and TRBJ2-7, with TRBD1 as a possible D gene (6 bases). CDR3 length: 15 amino acids. Germline V gene lookup returns CDR1 MNHEY and CDR2 SMNVEV (reference sequence). The V end lost 2 bases, the J end lost 2 bases, and 13 bases lay between the germline ends. The CDR3 region has the DNA TGTGCCAGCAGTTTAATGCCCAGGGGACCCTACGAGCAGTACTTC. This encodes CASSLMPRGPYEQYF.

This rearrangement joins TRBV3-1 (or the pseudogene TRBV3-2) to TRBJ1-4; D is ambiguous. Per germline, CDR1 LGHDT and CDR2 YNNKEL (reference sequence). The CDR3 is 12 residues long. V gave up 11 bases and J gave up 4 bases, with 11 bases separating them. CDR3 in amino acids: CACGGNNEKLFF. CDR3 DNA: TGTGCCTGCGGCGGAAATAATGAAAAACTGTTTTTT.